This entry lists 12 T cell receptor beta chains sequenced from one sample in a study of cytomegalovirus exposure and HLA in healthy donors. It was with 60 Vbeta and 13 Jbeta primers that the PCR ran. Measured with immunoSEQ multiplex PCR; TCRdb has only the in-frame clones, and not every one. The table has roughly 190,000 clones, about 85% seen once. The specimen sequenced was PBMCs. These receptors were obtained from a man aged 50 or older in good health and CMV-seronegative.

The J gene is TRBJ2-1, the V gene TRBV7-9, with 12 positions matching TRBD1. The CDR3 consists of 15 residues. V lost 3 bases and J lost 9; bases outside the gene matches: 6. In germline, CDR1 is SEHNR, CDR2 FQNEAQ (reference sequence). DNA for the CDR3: TGTGCCAGCAGCTTCGGGACAGGGGGCCGTGGTGAGCAGTTCTTC. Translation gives CASSFGTGGRGEQFF.

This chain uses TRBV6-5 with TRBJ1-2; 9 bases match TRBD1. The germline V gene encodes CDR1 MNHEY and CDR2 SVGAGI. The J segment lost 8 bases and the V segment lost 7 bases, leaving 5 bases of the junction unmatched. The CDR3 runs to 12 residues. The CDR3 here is CASTRGQGGYTF. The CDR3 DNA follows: TGTGCCAGCACACGGGGACAGGGAGGCTACACCTTC.

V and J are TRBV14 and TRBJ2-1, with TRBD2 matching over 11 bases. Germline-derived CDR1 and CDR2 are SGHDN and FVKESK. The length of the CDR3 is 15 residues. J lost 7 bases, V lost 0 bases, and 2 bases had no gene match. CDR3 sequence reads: CASSQDLAGGNEQFF. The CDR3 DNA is TGTGCCAGCAGCCAAGACCTAGCGGGGGGAAATGAGCAGTTCTTC.

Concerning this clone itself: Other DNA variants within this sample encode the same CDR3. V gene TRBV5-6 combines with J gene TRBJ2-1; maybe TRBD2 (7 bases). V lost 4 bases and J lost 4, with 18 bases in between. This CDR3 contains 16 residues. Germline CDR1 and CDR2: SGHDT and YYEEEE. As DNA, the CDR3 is TGTGCCAGCAGCCTGGGTTGGGGGGGCGAATACAATGAGCAGTTCTTC. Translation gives CASSLGWGGEYNEQFF.

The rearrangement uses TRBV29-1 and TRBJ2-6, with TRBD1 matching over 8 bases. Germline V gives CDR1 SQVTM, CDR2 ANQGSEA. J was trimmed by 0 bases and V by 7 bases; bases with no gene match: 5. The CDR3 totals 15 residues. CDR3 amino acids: CSAGDRFSGANVLTF. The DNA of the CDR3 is TGCAGCGCGGGGGACAGGTTCTCTGGGGCCAACGTCCTGACTTTC.

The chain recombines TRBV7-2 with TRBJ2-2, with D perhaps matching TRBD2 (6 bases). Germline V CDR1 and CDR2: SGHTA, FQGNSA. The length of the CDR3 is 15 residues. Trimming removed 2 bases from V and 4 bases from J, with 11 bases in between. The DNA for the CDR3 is TGTGCCAGCAGCTTACCGGGGGTTTTCACCGGGGAGCTGTTTTTT. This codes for CASSLPGVFTGELFF.

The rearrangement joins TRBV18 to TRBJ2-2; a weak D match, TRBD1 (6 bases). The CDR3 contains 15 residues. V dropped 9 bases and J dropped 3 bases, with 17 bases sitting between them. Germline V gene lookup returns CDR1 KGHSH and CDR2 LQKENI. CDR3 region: CASRPGTRDTGELFF. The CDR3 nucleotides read TGTGCCAGTCGACCCGGGACAAGGGACACCGGGGAGCTGTTTTTT.

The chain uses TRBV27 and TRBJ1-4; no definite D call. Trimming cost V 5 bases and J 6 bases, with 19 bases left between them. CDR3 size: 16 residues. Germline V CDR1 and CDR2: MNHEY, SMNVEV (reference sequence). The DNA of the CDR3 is TGTGCCAGCAGTCCCACCCACCCTATTCGATATGAAAAACTGTTTTTT. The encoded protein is CASSPTHPIRYEKLFF.

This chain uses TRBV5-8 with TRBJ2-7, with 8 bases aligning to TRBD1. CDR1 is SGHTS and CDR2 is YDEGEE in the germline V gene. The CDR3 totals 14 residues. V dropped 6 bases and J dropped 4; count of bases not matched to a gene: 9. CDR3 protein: CASNLGQGEYEQYF. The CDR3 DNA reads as TGTGCCAGCAACCTCGGACAGGGAGAATACGAGCAGTACTTC. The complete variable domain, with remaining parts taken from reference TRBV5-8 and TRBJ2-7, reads EAGVTQSPTHLIKTRGQQATLRCSPISGHTSVYWYQQALGLGLQFLLWYDEGEERNRGNFPPRFSGRQFPNYSSELNVNALELEDSALYLCASNLGQGEYEQYFGPGTRLTVT.

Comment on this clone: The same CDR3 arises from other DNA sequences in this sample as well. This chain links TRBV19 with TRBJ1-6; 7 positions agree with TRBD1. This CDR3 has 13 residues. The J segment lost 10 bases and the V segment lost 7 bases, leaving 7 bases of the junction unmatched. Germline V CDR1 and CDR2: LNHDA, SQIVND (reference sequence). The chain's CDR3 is CASTRDSASPLHF. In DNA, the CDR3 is TGTGCCAGTACTCGGGACAGCGCCTCACCCCTCCACTTT.

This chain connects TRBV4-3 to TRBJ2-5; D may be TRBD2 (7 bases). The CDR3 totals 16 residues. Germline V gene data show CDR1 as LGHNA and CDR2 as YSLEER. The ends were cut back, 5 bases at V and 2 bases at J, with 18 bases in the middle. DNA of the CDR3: TGCGCCAGCAGCTCCGCGAGGGGGGGGACTCAAGAGACCCAGTACTTC. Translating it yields CASSSARGGTQETQYF.

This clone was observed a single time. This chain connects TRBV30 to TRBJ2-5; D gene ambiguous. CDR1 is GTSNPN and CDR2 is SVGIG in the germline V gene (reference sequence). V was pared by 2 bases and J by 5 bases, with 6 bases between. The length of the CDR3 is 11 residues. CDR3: CAWSLGETQYF. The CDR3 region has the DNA TGTGCCTGGAGTCTCGGGGAGACCCAGTACTTC.